This TCR beta chain was sequenced in a study of blood T cell repertoires in COVID-19. Study-level background: COVID-19 samples, acute and convalescent, were from the United States, Italy and Spain. In each case, the material was cDNA or gDNA derived from T cells, B-cell-depleted T cells, or PBMCs.

Authors' analysis steps: By means of reference gene primer amplification, nucleated cell counts were estimated. The data were produced by immunoSEQ multiplex PCR, yet TCRdb's version contains in-frame clones alone and is incomplete. V and J calls and clone size are those listed in that table; D and trimming were worked out from the DNA. Here the sample spans about 35,000 clones, 87% being singletons. This CDR3 has 12 residues. The trim removed 7 bases at V and 6 bases at J, leaving 8 bases unmatched. Germline values: CDR1 SQVTM, CDR2 ANQGSEA. The chain couples TRBV29-1 to TRBJ1-2; TRBD1 aligns across 7 bases. This receptor was obtained from a man of 80 years or more with active COVID-19. The sequenced sample consisted of peripheral blood. The CDR3 nucleotides are TGCAGCGCCTCAGCCACAGGGGATGGCTACACCTTC. Protein sequence: CSASATGDGYTF.